This TCR beta chain appears in the sequencing data of a study of cytomegalovirus exposure and HLA in healthy donors. Study findings and constraints: A later look showed TCR association rates differing by HLA locus, highest for DRB1 and lowest for HLA-C. Per a later analysis, HLA-associated TCR beta chains showed more clonal expansion than other, equally common TCR beta chains. Among the most significant clusters, several appeared linked to common viral pathogens in a later analysis.

Primers: 60 Vbeta forward and 13 Jbeta reverse. Profiled with immunoSEQ multiplex PCR; TCRdb holds only in-frame clones, not every one. Of some 140,000 clones in the sample, approximately 74% were seen once. Concerning this clone itself: Its antigen remains unknown.

The V gene's germline CDR1 is ENHRY and CDR2 SYGVKD. Trimming removed 2 bases at V and 10 bases at J, with 9 bases between. This CDR3 contains 11 residues. This sequence was found in a man younger than 30 in good health and CMV-seropositive. Sequenced sample: PBMCs. The rearrangement links TRBV10-3 to TRBJ2-7, with unresolved D. The CDR3 DNA is TGTGCCATCAGTGAGGAGTGGTTCCAGTACTTC. Protein: CAISEEWFQYF.